The next 9 T cell receptor beta chains were all read from a single sample in a study of shared clonotypes between healthy human individuals. The data were produced by immunoSEQ multiplex PCR, yet TCRdb's version contains in-frame clones alone and is incomplete. The sample includes about 2,500,000 clones, just over 90% of them seen just once. The sample consisted of naive CD4+ T cells sorted from blood. Described subset: CD45RA+ positively selected. Receptors originate from a man between 18 and 35 years old in good health.

This chain links TRBV2 with TRBJ1-4, with TRBD1 matching 8 bases. Germline CDR1 SNHLY, CDR2 FYNNEI. V lost 8 bases to trimming and J lost 7 bases; unmatched junction nucleotides: 9. This CDR3 is 14 amino acids long. The CDR3 protein is CASGTGLSGEKLFF. The DNA for the CDR3 is TGTGCCAGCGGGACAGGTTTGAGTGGTGAAAAACTGTTTTTT.

This chain uses TRBV18 with TRBJ2-6; 9 nucleotides agree with TRBD1. Germline V lookup: CDR1 KGHSH, CDR2 LQKENI. V dropped 3 bases and J dropped 0; count of bases not matched to a gene: 12. The CDR3 contains 20 residues. The CDR3, as DNA: TGTGCCAGCTCACCCCAATACCTGACAGGGGGAATCTCTGGGGCCAACGTCCTGACTTTC. Its translation is CASSPQYLTGGISGANVLTF.

This clone was recorded once. The chain carries TRBV19 and TRBJ2-3; TRBD2 aligns across 10 bases. J was trimmed by 2 bases and V by 5 bases; bases with no gene match: 4. The length of the CDR3 is 15 residues. Per germline, CDR1 LNHDA and CDR2 SQIVND (reference sequence). CDR3 sequence reads: CASSQLAGYTDTQYF. CDR3 bases: TGTGCCAGTAGTCAACTAGCGGGGTACACAGATACGCAGTATTTT.

V usage is TRBV20-1 and J usage is TRBJ2-7; tentatively, D is TRBD1 (5 bases). Between the trimmed V and J ends, which lost 8 bases and 6 bases, there was a span of 11 bases. This CDR3 spans 10 amino acids. The germline V gene encodes CDR1 DFQATT and CDR2 SNEGSKA (reference sequence). The CDR3 DNA reads as TGCAGTCAAGGACAACCCGAGCAGTACTTC. Translated, it gives CSQGQPEQYF.

The genes are TRBV7-9 and TRBJ2-1, with TRBD2 matching 13 bases. V dropped 6 bases and J dropped 14; count of bases not matched to a gene: 4. Germline V gene lookup returns CDR1 SEHNR and CDR2 FQNEAQ (reference sequence). The CDR3 has 12 amino acids. The CDR3, as DNA: TGTGCCAGCAGTTCAACTAGCGGGGGGGAGTTCTTC. Protein product: CASSSTSGGEFF. The whole variable domain, remainder taken from reference TRBV7-9 and TRBJ2-1, is DTGVSQNPRHKITKRGQNVTFRCDPISEHNRLYWYRQTLGQGPEFLTYFQNEAQLEKSRLLSDRFSAERPKGSFSTLEIQRTEQGDSAMYLCASSSTSGGEFFGPGTRLTVL.

The chain recombines TRBV11-2 with TRBJ2-3, with D uncertain. The CDR3 covers 15 residues. The germline V and J ends were trimmed by 3 bases and 0 bases, with 10 bases remaining between them. Germline lookup yields CDR1 SGHAT and CDR2 FQNNGV. The DNA of the CDR3 is TGTGCCAGCAGCTTTACATTGGGGAGCACAGATACGCAGTATTTT. Encoded protein: CASSFTLGSTDTQYF.

This clone was counted between two and nine times. The genes are TRBV19 and TRBJ2-2; D is unresolved. Deletions cut 4 bases from V and 5 bases from J, with 14 bases between. This CDR3 spans 15 amino acids. Germline V gene data show CDR1 as LNHDA and CDR2 as SQIVND (reference sequence). The CDR3 sequence is CASSTALEGTGELFF. Written as DNA, the CDR3 is TGTGCCAGTAGTACGGCTCTGGAAGGGACCGGGGAGCTGTTTTTT.

This clone appeared once. The chain employs TRBV19 and TRBJ1-1, with D tentatively TRBD1 (6 bases). CDR1 is LNHDA and CDR2 is SQIVND in the germline V gene (reference sequence). CDR3 length equals 15 residues. Trimming left V 9 bases short and J 0 bases short, with 17 bases between. DNA of the CDR3: TGTGCCAGCAGGAGGACAGCCCACATGAACACTGAAGCTTTCTTT. It specifies CASRRTAHMNTEAFF.

This clone was detected a few times. The chain employs TRBV21-1 and TRBJ1-2; whether TRBD1, the table's D call, matches the DNA was not checked. TRBV21-1 is a pseudogene segment. The CDR3 has 12 amino acids. CDR3 region: CATWTVKYGYTF. The DNA for the CDR3 is TGTGCCACGTGGACAGTAAAGTATGGCTACACCTTC.